The T cell receptor beta chain described here comes from a study of PD-L1 blockade in urothelial cancer. As to time point: peripheral blood 6 weeks after treatment start. Some clones are missing from TCRdb's copy, which holds only in-frame ones; the method was immunoSEQ multiplex PCR. The sample records around 30,000 clones, about 80% being singletons. The CDR3 has 15 amino acids. Germline V gene data show CDR1 as LGHNT and CDR2 as FRNRAP. V lost 0 bases and J 8 bases, leaving 13 bases between the germline ends. The V gene is TRBV12-5, the J gene TRBJ1-4; D is possibly TRBD1 (5 bases). The specimen comprised PBMCs, sampled around atezolizumab (anti-PD-L1) treatment. The clonotype originates from a man between 65 and 85 years old with urothelial cancer. The CDR3 is CASGLVKGLGEKLFF. The CDR3 bases are TGTGCTAGTGGTTTGGTAAAGGGGTTAGGGGAAAAACTGTTTTTT. Based on the CDR3 plus reference TRBV12-5 and TRBJ1-4, the full variable domain is DARVTQTPRHKVTEMGQEVTMRCQPILGHNTVFWYRQTMMQGLELLAYFRNRAPLDDSGMPKDRFSAEMPDATLATLKIQPSEPRDSAVYFCASGLVKGLGEKLFFGSGTQLSVL.